The 17 T cell receptor beta chains given below trace back to one sample, sequenced in a study of T cells in Graves' hyperthyroidism and ophthalmopathy. Using RNA transcripts as the source, TCR beta CDR3 regions were amplified. First-round RT-PCR targeting the TCR CDR3 was performed with the HTBI primer set. TCRdb re-derived calls from the multiplex PCR reads in MiXCR, one entry per CDR3 protein. In the table there are some 350,000 distinct CDR3 sequences, 15% to 18% of which are singletons. The sequenced sample was blood. Every receptor here comes from a woman aged 18 to 35 with Graves' hyperthyroidism that later progressed to Graves' ophthalmopathy.

The chain links TRBV19 to TRBJ1-2; D gene ambiguous. V shed 3 bases and J shed 0 bases, with 11 bases lying between them. Germline V CDR1 and CDR2: LNHDA, SQIVND (reference sequence). This CDR3 contains 15 residues. CDR3 loop: CASSIADTANYGYTF. In nucleotides, the CDR3 is TGTGCCAGTAGTATTGCTGACACCGCTAACTATGGCTACACCTTC.

In this sample, this clonotype turned up a few times. The rearrangement uses TRBV30 and TRBJ2-1; 16 nucleotides agree with TRBD2. Losses at the gene ends were 5 bases for V and 1 base for J; bases not matched to a gene: 14. Germline V gives CDR1 GTSNPN, CDR2 SVGIG (reference sequence). The CDR3 has 20 residues. The CDR3 sequence: CAWPKPGLAGGRGSYNEQFF. CDR3 nucleotide sequence: TGTGCCTGGCCCAAACCGGGACTAGCGGGAGGGCGAGGGTCCTACAATGAGCAGTTCTTC.

On this clonotype itself: At one boundary the junction diverges from the germline segment, which might be a read error. This chain connects TRBV7-2 to TRBJ2-3; D is ambiguous. Germline CDR1 and CDR2: SGHTA and FQGNSA. The CDR3 length is 14 residues. CDR3 nucleotides: TGCGCCAGCAGCTATAGTACGATCACAGATACGCAGTATTTT. It encodes CASSYSTITDTQYF.

This chain connects TRBV27 to TRBJ1-3; D is uncertain. V was pared by 8 bases and J by 2 bases, with 13 bases between. This CDR3 has 14 residues. CDR1 and CDR2 from the germline V gene are MNHEY and SMNVEV (reference sequence). CDR3 sequence: CASGDRKAGNTIYF. For the CDR3, the DNA is TGTGCCAGCGGAGATCGTAAAGCTGGAAACACCATATATTTT.

This clonotype came up many times. This sequence joins TRBV12-3 or TRBV12-4 and TRBJ2-3; D possibly uses TRBD1 or TRBD2 (6 bases each). The CDR3 sequence is 14 residues long. Deletions cut 2 bases from V and 2 bases from J, with 8 bases between. The CDR3 nucleotides are TGTGCCAGCAGTTTAAGGGGGGTCACAGATACGCAGTATTTT. Translated, it gives CASSLRGVTDTQYF.

The chain is built from TRBV20-1 and TRBJ2-1; possible D gene TRBD1, 5 bases. This CDR3 is built from 15 residues. V lost 4 bases and J lost 2, with 15 bases in between. From germline, CDR1 is DFQATT and CDR2 SNEGSKA (reference sequence). The CDR3 nucleotides are TGCAGTGCTACTGACAGACAGAGCCCCTACAATGAGCAGTTCTTC. Protein product: CSATDRQSPYNEQFF.

This clonotype was counted ten times or more. V is TRBV28 and J is TRBJ1-1; TRBD1 might be the D (6 bases). The CDR3 consists of 19 residues. Between the trimmed V and J ends, which lost 4 bases and 0 bases, there was a span of 24 bases. CDR1 is MDHEN and CDR2 is SYDVKM in the germline V gene. CDR3 amino acids: CASSSVFRTEGRMNTEAFF. The CDR3, as DNA: TGTGCCAGCAGTTCGGTTTTTAGGACAGAGGGGCGCATGAACACTGAAGCTTTCTTT.

Comment on this clonotype: Possible read error: a much larger clone is one base away. The chain uses TRBV6-2 or TRBV6-3 and TRBJ2-1; the D gene is possibly TRBD2 (6 bases). The CDR3 has 23 residues. CDR1 and CDR2 (germline): MNHEY, SVGEGT. CDR3 amino acids: CASSYPRTDREYGGRGLYNERFF. The CDR3 nucleotides read TGTGCCAGCAGTTACCCCCGTACGGACCGGGAGTATGGCGGGCGTGGCCTGTACAATGAGCGGTTCTTC.

Many counts were recorded for this clonotype. The chain combines TRBV28 with TRBJ2-7, with 13 nucleotides matching TRBD2. This CDR3 comprises 14 residues. The germline CDR1 and CDR2 sequences are MDHEN and SYDVKM. V lost 5 bases, J lost 7 bases, and 5 bases stayed unmatched. For the CDR3, the DNA is TGTGCCAGCAGTCTACTAGCGGGAGGGGGGGAGCAGTACTTC. This encodes CASSLLAGGGEQYF. Using reference TRBV28 and TRBJ2-7 for the parts outside the CDR3, the full variable domain is DVKVTQSSRYLVKRTGEKVFLECVQDMDHENMFWYRQDPGLGLRLIYFSYDVKMKEKGDIPEGYSVSREKKERFSLILESASTNQTSMYLCASSLLAGGGEQYFGPGTRLTVT.

A note on this clonotype: This may arise from a read error, as a much more abundant clone is one base away. The chain uses TRBV28 and TRBJ1-5; no clear D. V lost 4 bases, J lost 6 bases, and 4 bases lay in between. The CDR3 contains 11 residues. Germline CDR1 is MDHEN and CDR2 is SYDVKM. The CDR3 DNA is TGTGCCAGCAGTTGGGGTCAGCCCCAGCATTTT. Its translation: CASSWGQPQHF.

This clonotype appeared many times. The rearrangement links TRBV20-1 to TRBJ2-7; D is possibly TRBD1 (6 bases). Trimming removed 6 bases at V and 2 bases at J, with 20 bases between. CDR3 length equals 15 residues. Germline CDR1 reads DFQATT; CDR2 reads SNEGSKA (reference sequence). As DNA, the CDR3 is TGCAGTGCGCGAAACCCCGGGACAAATCCCTACGAGCAGTACTTC. Translation gives CSARNPGTNPYEQYF.

This clonotype occurred a few times. The V gene is TRBV5-6, the J gene TRBJ1-6; no clear D gene. V was trimmed by 1 base and J by 2 bases, leaving 13 bases between them. In germline, CDR1 is SGHDT, CDR2 YYEEEE. CDR3 length: 17 residues. The CDR3 protein is CASSLSGVFTYNSPLHF. Written as DNA, the CDR3 is TGTGCCAGCAGCTTGTCAGGAGTGTTCACCTATAATTCACCCCTCCACTTT.

This clonotype showed up many times. The chain joins TRBV11-2 to TRBJ2-3; 14 bases line up with TRBD2. The CDR3 loop spans 17 amino acids. Trimming removed 4 bases from V and 4 bases from J; junction bases left unmatched: 7. Germline CDR1 SGHAT, CDR2 FQNNGV. DNA of the CDR3: TGTGCCAGCAGCTCCCTCCGACTAGCGGGAGGGTCAGATACGCAGTATTTT. Translated: CASSSLRLAGGSDTQYF. The variable domain in full, with the rest retrieved from reference TRBV11-2 and TRBJ2-3, is EAGVAQSPRYKIIEKRQSVAFWCNPISGHATLYWYQQILGQGPKLLIQFQNNGVVDDSQLPKDRFSAERLKGVDSTLKIQPAKLEDSAVYLCASSSLRLAGGSDTQYFGPGTRLTVL.

This clonotype has a count of ten or more. This chain connects TRBV28 to TRBJ2-7, with TRBD1 matching 9 bases. CDR1 is MDHEN, CDR2 SYDVKM, per germline. CDR3 length: 14 residues. Trimming took 6 bases from V and 4 from J; bases not matched to a gene: 7. In nucleotides, the CDR3 is TGTGCCAGCAGACAACAGACAGGGGGTTACGAGCAGTACTTC. Translation gives CASRQQTGGYEQYF.

At least ten counts were recorded for this clonotype. The chain carries TRBV6-2 or TRBV6-3 and TRBJ2-5; D is possibly TRBD1 (6 bases). Germline assignment: CDR1 MNHEY and CDR2 SVGEGT. The CDR3 is 15 residues long. V was clipped by 4 bases and J by 3 bases, with 15 bases between them. CDR3 protein: CASSSGQWVEETQYF. DNA of the CDR3: TGTGCCAGCAGTTCCGGACAGTGGGTGGAAGAGACCCAGTACTTC.

This chain uses TRBV6-2 or TRBV6-3 with TRBJ2-7; D might be TRBD2 (6 bases). This CDR3 is built from 15 residues. Germline V lookup: CDR1 MNHEY, CDR2 SVGEGT. V was clipped by 2 bases and J by 2 bases, with 13 bases between them. DNA for the CDR3: TGTGCCAGCAGTTACCAGGCTAGCGTTACCTACGAGCAGTACTTC. This sequence encodes CASSYQASVTYEQYF.

The sample holds many counts of this clonotype. This rearrangement joins TRBV20-1 to TRBJ2-2; tentatively, D is TRBD2 (6 bases). V lost 7 bases and J lost 6, with 24 bases in between. The CDR3 length is 16 residues. CDR1 and CDR2 (germline): DFQATT, SNEGSKA (reference sequence). The CDR3 sequence: CSVEARVGGVPGELFF. Written as DNA, the CDR3 is TGCAGTGTAGAGGCTAGGGTCGGAGGGGTCCCCGGGGAGCTGTTTTTT.